This TCR beta chain emerged from a study of identical twins. Whole-study findings and limits: Among out-of-frame alpha sequences shared by twins, low generation probability occurred in excess. Among monozygotic twins, out-of-frame TCR alpha sharing exceeded what models predicted. In cord blood, abundant beta clonotypes had fewer insertions; memory showed no trend.

In its sample, this clonotype was seen a few times. Its target is unknown. TCRdb used MiXCR to reprocess the 5' RACE reads, holding one entry per CDR3 protein. The data hold 1,800,000 or so distinct CDR3 sequences, with 25% to 35% observed a single time. CDR3 size: 14 residues. Trimming removed 3 bases at V and 1 base at J, with 10 bases between. Germline V gene sequence: CDR1 LGHDT, CDR2 YNNKEL (reference sequence). This TCR was recovered from a newborn girl in good health. The genes are TRBV3-1 and TRBJ2-7; the D is unclear. The sample consisted of cord blood. Written as DNA, the CDR3 is TGTGCCAGCAGCCATTTGGTGGGATCCTACGAGCAGTACTTC. Translated, it gives CASSHLVGSYEQYF.